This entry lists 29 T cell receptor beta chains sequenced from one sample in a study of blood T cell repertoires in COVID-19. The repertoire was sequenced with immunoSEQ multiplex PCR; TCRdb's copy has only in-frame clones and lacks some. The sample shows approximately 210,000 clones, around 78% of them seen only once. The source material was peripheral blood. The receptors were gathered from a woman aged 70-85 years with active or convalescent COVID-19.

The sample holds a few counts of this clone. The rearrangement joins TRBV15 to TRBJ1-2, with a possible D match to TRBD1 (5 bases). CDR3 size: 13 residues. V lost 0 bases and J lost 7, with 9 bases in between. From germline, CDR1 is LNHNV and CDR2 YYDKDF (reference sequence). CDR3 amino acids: CATSRDGGIGYTF. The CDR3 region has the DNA TGTGCCACCAGCAGAGACGGGGGTATTGGCTACACCTTC. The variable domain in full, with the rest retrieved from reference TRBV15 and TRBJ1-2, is DAMVIQNPRYQVTQFGKPVTLSCSQTLNHNVMYWYQQKSSQAPKLLFHYYDKDFNNEADTPDNFQSRRPNTSFCFLDIRSPGLGDTAMYLCATSRDGGIGYTFGSGTRLTVV.

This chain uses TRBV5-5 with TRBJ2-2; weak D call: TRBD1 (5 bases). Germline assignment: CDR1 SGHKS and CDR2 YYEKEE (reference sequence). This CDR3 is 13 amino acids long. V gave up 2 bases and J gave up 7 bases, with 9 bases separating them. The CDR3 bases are TGTGCCAGCAGCTTTCAGGGTGGCGGGGAGCTGTTTTTT. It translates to CASSFQGGGELFF.

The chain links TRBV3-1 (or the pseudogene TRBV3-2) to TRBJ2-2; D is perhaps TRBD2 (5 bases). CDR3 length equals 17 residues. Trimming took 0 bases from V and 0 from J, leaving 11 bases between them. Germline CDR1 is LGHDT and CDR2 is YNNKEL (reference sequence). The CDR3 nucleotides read TGTGCCAGCAGCCAAGATAAAGGACTGGCGAACACCGGGGAGCTGTTTTTT. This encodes CASSQDKGLANTGELFF.

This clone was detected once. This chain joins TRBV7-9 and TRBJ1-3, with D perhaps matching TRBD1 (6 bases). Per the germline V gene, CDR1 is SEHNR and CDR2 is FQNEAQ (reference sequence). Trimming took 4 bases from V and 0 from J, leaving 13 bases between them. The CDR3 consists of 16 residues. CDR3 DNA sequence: TGTGCCAGCAGCTCCCGACAGGCGCACTCTGGAAACACCATATATTTT. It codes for CASSSRQAHSGNTIYF.

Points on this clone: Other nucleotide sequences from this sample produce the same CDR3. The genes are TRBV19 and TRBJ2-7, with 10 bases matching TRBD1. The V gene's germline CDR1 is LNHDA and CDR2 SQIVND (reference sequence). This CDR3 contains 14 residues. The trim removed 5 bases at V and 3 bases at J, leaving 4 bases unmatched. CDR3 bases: TGTGCCAGTAGTCTCCGGACAGGGGGCTACGAGCAGTACTTC. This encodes CASSLRTGGYEQYF.

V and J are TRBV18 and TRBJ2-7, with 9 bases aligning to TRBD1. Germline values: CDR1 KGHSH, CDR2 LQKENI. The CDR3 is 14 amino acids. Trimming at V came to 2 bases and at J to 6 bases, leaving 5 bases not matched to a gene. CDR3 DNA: TGTGCCAGCTCACCAGGGATGGACAGGGGCGAGCAGTACTTC. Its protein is CASSPGMDRGEQYF.

The CDR3 DNA sequence: TGTGCTAGTGGCCGAAACTTCGAAAAACTGTTTTTT. Its protein product is CASGRNFEKLFF. The gene calls are TRBV12-5 and TRBJ1-4; D is unclear. Between the trimmed V and J ends, which lost 6 bases and 8 bases, there was a span of 10 bases. The length of the CDR3 is 12 residues. CDR1 and CDR2 from the germline V gene are LGHNT and FRNRAP.

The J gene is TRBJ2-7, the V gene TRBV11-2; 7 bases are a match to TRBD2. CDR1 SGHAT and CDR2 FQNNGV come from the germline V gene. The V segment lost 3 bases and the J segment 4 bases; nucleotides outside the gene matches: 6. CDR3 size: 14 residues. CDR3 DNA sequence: TGTGCCAGCAGCTTGGCTAGCGGAAGATACGAGCAGTACTTC. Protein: CASSLASGRYEQYF.

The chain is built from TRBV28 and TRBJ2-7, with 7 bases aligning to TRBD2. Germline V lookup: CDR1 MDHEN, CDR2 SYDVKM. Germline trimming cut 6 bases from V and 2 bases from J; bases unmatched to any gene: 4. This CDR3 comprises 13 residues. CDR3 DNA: TGTGCCAGCAGGGGGGGGTCCCCCTACGAGCAGTACTTC. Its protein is CASRGGSPYEQYF.

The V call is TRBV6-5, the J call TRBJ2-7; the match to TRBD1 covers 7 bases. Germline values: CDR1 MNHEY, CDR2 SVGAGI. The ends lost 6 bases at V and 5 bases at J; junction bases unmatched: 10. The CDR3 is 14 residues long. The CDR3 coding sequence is TGTGCCAGCAGGCCCTGGACAGGAATGCACGAGCAGTACTTC. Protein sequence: CASRPWTGMHEQYF.

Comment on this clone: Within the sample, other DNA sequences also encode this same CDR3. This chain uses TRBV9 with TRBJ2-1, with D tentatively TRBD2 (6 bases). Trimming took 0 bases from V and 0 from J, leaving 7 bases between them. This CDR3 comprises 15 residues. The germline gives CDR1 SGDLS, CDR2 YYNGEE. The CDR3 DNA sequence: TGTGCCAGCAGCGTAGCGGGGGACTCCTACAATGAGCAGTTCTTC. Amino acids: CASSVAGDSYNEQFF. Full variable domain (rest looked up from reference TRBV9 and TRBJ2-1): DSGVTQTPKHLITATGQRVTLRCSPRSGDLSVYWYQQSLDQGLQFLIQYYNGEERAKGNILERFSAQQFPDLHSELNLSSLELGDSALYFCASSVAGDSYNEQFFGPGTRLTVL.

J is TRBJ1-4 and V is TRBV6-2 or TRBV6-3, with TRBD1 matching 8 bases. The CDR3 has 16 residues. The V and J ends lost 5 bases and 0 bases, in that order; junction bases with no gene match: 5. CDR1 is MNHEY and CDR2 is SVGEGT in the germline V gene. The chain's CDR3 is CASSRQGSATNEKLFF. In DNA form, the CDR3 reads TGTGCCAGCAGTCGACAGGGGAGCGCAACTAATGAAAAACTGTTTTTT.

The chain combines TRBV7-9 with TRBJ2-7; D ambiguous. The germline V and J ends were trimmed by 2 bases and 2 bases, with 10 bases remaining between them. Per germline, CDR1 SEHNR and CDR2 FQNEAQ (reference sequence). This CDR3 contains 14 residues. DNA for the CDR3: TGTGCCAGCAGCTTAAGAGACAACGCCTACGAGCAGTACTTC. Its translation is CASSLRDNAYEQYF.

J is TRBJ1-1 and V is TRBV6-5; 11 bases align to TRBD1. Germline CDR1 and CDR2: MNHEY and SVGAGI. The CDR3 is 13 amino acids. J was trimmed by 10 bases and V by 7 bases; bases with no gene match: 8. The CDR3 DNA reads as TGTGCCAGCACTGGACAGGGGGCTTTGCTAGCTTTCTTT. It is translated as CASTGQGALLAFF.

The CDR3 is CASSPGDSGNQPQHF. The CDR3 DNA reads as TGTGCCAGCTCACCAGGGGATAGCGGCAATCAGCCCCAGCATTTT. The chain joins TRBV18 to TRBJ1-5; D remains unclear. The CDR3 runs to 15 residues. Looked up from germline, CDR1 is KGHSH and CDR2 is LQKENI. Trimming removed 2 bases from V and 2 bases from J, with 10 bases in between. The entire variable domain, with the rest obtained from reference TRBV18 and TRBJ1-5, is as follows: NAGVMQNPRHLVRRRGQEARLRCSPMKGHSHVYWYRQLPEEGLKFMVYLQKENIIDESGMPKERFSAEFPKEGPSILRIQQVVRGDSAAYFCASSPGDSGNQPQHFGDGTRLSIL.

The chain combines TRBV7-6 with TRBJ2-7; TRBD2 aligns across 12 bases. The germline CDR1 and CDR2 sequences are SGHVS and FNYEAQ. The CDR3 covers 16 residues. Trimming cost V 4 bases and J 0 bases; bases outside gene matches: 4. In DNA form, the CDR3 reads TGTGCCAGCAGCTCCGAACTAGCGGGAGGCTCCTACGAGCAGTACTTC. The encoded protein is CASSSELAGGSYEQYF.

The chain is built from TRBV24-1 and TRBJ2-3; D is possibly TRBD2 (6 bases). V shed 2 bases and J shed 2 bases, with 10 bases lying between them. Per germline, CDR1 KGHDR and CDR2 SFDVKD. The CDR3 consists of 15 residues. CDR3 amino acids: CATSDWRGTTDTQYF. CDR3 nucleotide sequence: TGTGCCACCAGTGATTGGAGGGGAACCACAGATACGCAGTATTTT.

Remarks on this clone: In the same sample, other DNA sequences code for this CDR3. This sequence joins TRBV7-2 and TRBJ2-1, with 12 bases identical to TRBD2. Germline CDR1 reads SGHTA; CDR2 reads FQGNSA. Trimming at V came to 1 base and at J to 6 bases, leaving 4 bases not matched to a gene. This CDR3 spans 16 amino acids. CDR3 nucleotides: TGTGCCAGCAGCTTAGGTCCTAGCGGGGGGGGCAATGAGCAGTTCTTC. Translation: CASSLGPSGGGNEQFF.

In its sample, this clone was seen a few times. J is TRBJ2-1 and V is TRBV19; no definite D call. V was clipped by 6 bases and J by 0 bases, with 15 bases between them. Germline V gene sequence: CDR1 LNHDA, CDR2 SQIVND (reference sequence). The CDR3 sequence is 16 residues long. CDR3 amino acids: CASRPQTRSSYNEQFF. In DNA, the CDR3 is TGTGCCAGTAGACCTCAGACCCGGAGCTCCTACAATGAGCAGTTCTTC.

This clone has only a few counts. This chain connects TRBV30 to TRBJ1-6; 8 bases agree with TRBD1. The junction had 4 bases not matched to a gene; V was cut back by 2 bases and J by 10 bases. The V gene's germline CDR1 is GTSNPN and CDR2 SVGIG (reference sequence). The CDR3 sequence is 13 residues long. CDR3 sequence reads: CAWSTGGTSPLHF. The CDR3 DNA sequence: TGTGCCTGGAGTACAGGGGGAACATCACCCCTCCACTTT.

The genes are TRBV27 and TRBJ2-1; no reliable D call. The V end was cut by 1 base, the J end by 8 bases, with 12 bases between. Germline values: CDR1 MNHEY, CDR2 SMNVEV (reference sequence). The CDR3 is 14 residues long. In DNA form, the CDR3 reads TGTGCCAGCAGTTTATTTGCTAGTCCGGATGAGCAGTTCTTC. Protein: CASSLFASPDEQFF.

CDR3 DNA sequence: TGTGCCAGCTCACCACAGTCGGACAGGGGAAGTGAGCAGTTCTTC. It encodes CASSPQSDRGSEQFF. The V and J genes are TRBV18 and TRBJ2-1; TRBD1 aligns across 9 bases. V was clipped by 1 base and J by 9 bases; unmatched bases: 7. The V gene's germline CDR1 is KGHSH and CDR2 LQKENI. The CDR3 spans 15 residues. Variable domain in full (rest from reference TRBV18 and TRBJ2-1): NAGVMQNPRHLVRRRGQEARLRCSPMKGHSHVYWYRQLPEEGLKFMVYLQKENIIDESGMPKERFSAEFPKEGPSILRIQQVVRGDSAAYFCASSPQSDRGSEQFFGPGTRLTVL.

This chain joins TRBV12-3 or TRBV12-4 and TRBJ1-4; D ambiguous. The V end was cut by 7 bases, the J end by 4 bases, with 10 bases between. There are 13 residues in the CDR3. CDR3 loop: CASNGGFNEKLFF. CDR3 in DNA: TGTGCCAGCAACGGTGGTTTTAATGAAAAACTGTTTTTT.

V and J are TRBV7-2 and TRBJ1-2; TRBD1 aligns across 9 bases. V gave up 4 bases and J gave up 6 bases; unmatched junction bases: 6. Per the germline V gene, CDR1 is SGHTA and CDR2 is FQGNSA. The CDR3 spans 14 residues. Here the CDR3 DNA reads TGTGCCAGCAGCTCCCAGACAGGGGGACATGGCTACACCTTC. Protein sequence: CASSSQTGGHGYTF.

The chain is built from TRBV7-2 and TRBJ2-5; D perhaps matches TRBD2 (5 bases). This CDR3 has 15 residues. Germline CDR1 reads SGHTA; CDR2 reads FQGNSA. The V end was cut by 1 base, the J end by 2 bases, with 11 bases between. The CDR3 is CASSLGSGRQETQYF. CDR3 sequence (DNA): TGTGCCAGCAGCTTAGGGAGCGGAAGACAAGAGACCCAGTACTTC.

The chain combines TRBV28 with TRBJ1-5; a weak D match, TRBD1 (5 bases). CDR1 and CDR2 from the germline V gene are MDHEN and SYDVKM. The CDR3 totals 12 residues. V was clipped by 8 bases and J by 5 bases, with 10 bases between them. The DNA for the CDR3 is TGTGCCAGCGAGGGGAGGTATCAGCCCCAGCATTTT. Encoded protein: CASEGRYQPQHF. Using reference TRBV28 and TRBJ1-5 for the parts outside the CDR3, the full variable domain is DVKVTQSSRYLVKRTGEKVFLECVQDMDHENMFWYRQDPGLGLRLIYFSYDVKMKEKGDIPEGYSVSREKKERFSLILESASTNQTSMYLCASEGRYQPQHFGDGTRLSIL.

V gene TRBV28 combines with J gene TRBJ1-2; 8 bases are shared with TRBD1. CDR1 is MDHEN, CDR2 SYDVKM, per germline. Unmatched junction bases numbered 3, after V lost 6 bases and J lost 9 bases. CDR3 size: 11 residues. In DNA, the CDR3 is TGTGCCAGCAGCTGGACAGGGAGCTACACCTTC. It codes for CASSWTGSYTF.

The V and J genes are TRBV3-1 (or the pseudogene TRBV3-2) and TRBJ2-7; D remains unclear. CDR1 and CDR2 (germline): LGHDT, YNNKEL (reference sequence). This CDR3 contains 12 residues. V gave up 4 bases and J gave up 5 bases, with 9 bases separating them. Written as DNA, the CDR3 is TGTGCCAGCAGCCCTAGTTCCCACGAGCAGTACTTC. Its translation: CASSPSSHEQYF.

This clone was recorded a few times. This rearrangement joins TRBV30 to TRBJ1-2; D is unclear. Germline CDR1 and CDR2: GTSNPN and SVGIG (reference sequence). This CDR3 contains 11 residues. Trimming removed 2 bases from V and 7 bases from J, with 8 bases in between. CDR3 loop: CAWSWEGGYTF. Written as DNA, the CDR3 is TGTGCCTGGAGTTGGGAGGGTGGCTACACCTTC.